One and the same sample provided the 5 T cell receptor beta chains below, sequenced in a study of human T cells and chemical hapten exposure. The time point was: patch test 1, 2 weeks after DPC sensitization. Documented treatment: therapeutic diphenylcyclopropenone sensitization with weekly scalp DPC. TCRdb fed the RACE reads into MiXCR, producing one record per CDR3 protein. The sample carries roughly 200,000 distinct CDR3 sequences, 20% to 25% recorded once. The sample in question was whole blood, obtained in connection with sensitization to the hapten diphenylcyclopropenone (DPC). The receptor set was obtained from a woman aged 50 to 60 with alopecia areata. Some clones in this sample may be carry-over from other donors' samples.

Only a few counts were recorded for this clonotype. The chain employs TRBV29-1 and TRBJ2-1; weak D call: TRBD2 (6 bases). There are 14 residues in the CDR3. Germline CDR1 is SQVTM and CDR2 is ANQGSEA. With 7 bases removed from V and 5 bases from J, the gap between germline ends came to 18 bases. CDR3 sequence reads: CSARLALVDNEQFF. Written as DNA, the CDR3 is TGCAGCGCGCGCCTAGCGTTGGTGGACAATGAGCAGTTCTTC.

The chain couples TRBV12-3 or TRBV12-4 to TRBJ2-2; perhaps D is TRBD1 or TRBD2 (6 bases each). The CDR3 consists of 15 residues. V was cut by 10 bases and J by 1 base, with 16 bases left in between. CDR3 protein: CATSRGRWNTGELFF. Here the CDR3 DNA reads TGTGCCACCTCGAGGGGGAGGTGGAACACCGGGGAGCTGTTTTTT.

This chain links TRBV10-3 with TRBJ2-5, with 8 nucleotides matching TRBD2. CDR3 length equals 15 residues. J was trimmed by 4 bases and V by 3 bases; bases with no gene match: 7. In germline, CDR1 is ENHRY, CDR2 SYGVKD. The CDR3 DNA reads as TGTGCCATCAGTGATCCCAGCGGGAGAGGAGAGACCCAGTACTTC. This sequence encodes CAISDPSGRGETQYF.

The rearrangement uses TRBV11-2 and TRBJ1-2; no clear D gene. Germline V CDR1 and CDR2: SGHAT, FQNNGV. Between the trimmed V and J ends, which lost 4 bases and 8 bases, there was a span of 14 bases. The CDR3 consists of 13 residues. CDR3 region: CASSSPPGYGYTF. The CDR3 bases are TGTGCCAGCAGCTCCCCGCCGGGGTACGGCTACACCTTC. Using reference TRBV11-2 and TRBJ1-2 for the parts outside the CDR3, the full variable domain is EAGVAQSPRYKIIEKRQSVAFWCNPISGHATLYWYQQILGQGPKLLIQFQNNGVVDDSQLPKDRFSAERLKGVDSTLKIQPAKLEDSAVYLCASSSPPGYGYTFGSGTRLTVV.

The chain combines TRBV25-1 with TRBJ2-4; D unresolved. The CDR3 sequence is 14 residues long. V was clipped by 1 base and J by 0 bases, with 4 bases between them. Germline V gene lookup returns CDR1 MGHDK and CDR2 SYGVNS. The CDR3 nucleotides read TGTGCCAGCAGTGAATCTGGAGCCAAAAACATTCAGTACTTC. Its translation is CASSESGAKNIQYF.